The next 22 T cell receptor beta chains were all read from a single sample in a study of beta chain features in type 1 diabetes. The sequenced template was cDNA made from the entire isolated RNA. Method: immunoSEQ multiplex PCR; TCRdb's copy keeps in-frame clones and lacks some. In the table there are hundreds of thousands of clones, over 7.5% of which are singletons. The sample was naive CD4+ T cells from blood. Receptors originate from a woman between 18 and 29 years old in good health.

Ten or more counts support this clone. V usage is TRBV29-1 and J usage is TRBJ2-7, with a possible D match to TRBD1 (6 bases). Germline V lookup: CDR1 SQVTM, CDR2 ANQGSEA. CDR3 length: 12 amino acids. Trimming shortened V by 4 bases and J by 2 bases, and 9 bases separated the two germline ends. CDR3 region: CSVGTAAYEQYF. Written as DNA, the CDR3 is TGCAGCGTTGGGACAGCTGCCTACGAGCAGTACTTC.

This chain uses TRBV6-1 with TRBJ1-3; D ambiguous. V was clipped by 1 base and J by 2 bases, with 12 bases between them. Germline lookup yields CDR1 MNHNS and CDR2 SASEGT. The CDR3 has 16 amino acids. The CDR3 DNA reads TGTGCCAGCAGTGAAGTGGTACGGTTGACTGGAAACACCATATATTTT. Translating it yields CASSEVVRLTGNTIYF.

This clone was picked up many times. The CDR3 sequence: CASSHKAGSYEQYF. The DNA for the CDR3 is TGCGCCAGCAGTCATAAGGCGGGTTCCTACGAGCAGTACTTC. This rearrangement joins TRBV23-1 to TRBJ2-7; perhaps TRBD2 as D (5 bases). TRBV23-1 is an open reading frame whose function is uncertain. V lost 3 bases and J 1 base, leaving 10 bases between the germline ends. The CDR3 totals 14 residues.

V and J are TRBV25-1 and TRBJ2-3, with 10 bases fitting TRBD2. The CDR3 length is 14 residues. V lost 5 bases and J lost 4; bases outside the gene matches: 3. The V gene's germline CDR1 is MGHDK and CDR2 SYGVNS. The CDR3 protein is CASSPAGGSDTQYF. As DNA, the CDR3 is TGTGCCAGCAGTCCAGCGGGGGGGTCAGATACGCAGTATTTT.

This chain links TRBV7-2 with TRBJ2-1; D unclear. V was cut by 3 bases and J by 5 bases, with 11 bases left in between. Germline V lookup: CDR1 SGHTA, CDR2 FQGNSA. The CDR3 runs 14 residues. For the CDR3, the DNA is TGTGCCAGCAGCTTGACCGCAGGAAACAATGAGCAGTTCTTC. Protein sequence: CASSLTAGNNEQFF.

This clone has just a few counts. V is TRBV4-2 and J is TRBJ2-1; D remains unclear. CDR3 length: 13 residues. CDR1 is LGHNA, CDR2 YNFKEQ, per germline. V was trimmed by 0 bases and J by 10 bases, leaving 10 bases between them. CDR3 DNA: TGTGCCAGCAGCCAAGAACGTAGTAAGGAGCAGTTCTTC. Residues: CASSQERSKEQFF.

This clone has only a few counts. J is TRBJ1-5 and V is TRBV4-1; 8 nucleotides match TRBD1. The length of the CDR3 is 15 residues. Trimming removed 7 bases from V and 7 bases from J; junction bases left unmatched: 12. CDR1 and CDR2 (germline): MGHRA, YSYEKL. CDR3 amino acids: CASKPADRDSQPQHF. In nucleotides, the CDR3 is TGCGCCAGCAAGCCGGCGGACAGGGACTCGCAGCCCCAGCATTTT.

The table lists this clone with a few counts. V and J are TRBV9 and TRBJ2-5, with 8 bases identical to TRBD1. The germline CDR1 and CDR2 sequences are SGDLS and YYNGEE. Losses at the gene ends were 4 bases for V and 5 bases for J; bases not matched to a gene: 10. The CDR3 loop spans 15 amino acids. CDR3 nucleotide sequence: TGTGCCAGCAGCACCCGGGACAGGCCGGGGGAGACCCAGTACTTC. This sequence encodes CASSTRDRPGETQYF.

CDR3 protein: CASSPGLEETQYF. In DNA form, the CDR3 reads TGTGCCAGCAGCCCGGGACTCGAAGAGACCCAGTACTTC. The chain couples TRBV7-7 to TRBJ2-5; D is perhaps TRBD2 (6 bases). CDR3 length: 13 amino acids. V was cut by 5 bases and J by 3 bases, with 10 bases left in between. Germline CDR1 SSHAT, CDR2 FNYEAQ (reference sequence).

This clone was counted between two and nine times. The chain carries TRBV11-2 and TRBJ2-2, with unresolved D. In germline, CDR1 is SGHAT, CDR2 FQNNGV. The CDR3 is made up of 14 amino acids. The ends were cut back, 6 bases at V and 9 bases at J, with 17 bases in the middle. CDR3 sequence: CASRSTSLGRELFF. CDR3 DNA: TGTGCCAGCAGGTCCACAAGCCTGGGCCGGGAGCTGTTTTTT. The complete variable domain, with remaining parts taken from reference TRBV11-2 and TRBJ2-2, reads EAGVAQSPRYKIIEKRQSVAFWCNPISGHATLYWYQQILGQGPKLLIQFQNNGVVDDSQLPKDRFSAERLKGVDSTLKIQPAKLEDSAVYLCASRSTSLGRELFFGEGSRLTVL.

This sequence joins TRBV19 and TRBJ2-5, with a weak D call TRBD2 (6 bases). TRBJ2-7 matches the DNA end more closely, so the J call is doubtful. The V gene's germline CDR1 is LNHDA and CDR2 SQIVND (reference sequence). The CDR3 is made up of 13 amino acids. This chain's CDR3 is CASSGRLAYEQYF. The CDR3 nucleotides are TGTGCCAGTAGTGGCAGACTAGCCTACGAGCAGTACTTC.

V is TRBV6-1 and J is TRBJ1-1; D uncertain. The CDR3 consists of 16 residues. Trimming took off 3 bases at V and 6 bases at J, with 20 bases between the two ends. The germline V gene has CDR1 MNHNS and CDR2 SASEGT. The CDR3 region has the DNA TGTGCCAGCAGTGATCGTGCCAAGTGGGTAGACTCTGAAGCTTTCTTT. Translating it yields CASSDRAKWVDSEAFF.

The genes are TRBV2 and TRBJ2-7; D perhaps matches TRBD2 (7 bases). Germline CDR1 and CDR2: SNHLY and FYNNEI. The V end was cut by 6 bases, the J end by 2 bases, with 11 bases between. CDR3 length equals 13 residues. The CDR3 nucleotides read TGTGCCAGCAGGGCGGGGGCCCCCTACGAGCAGTACTTC. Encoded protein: CASRAGAPYEQYF.

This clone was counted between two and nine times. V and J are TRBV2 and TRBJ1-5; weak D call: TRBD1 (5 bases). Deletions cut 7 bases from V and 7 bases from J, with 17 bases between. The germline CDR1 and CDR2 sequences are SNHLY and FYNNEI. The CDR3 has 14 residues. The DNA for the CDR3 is TGTGCCAGCAAAAAAGGAGGGGAGCAACAGCCCCAGCATTTT. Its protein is CASKKGGEQQPQHF. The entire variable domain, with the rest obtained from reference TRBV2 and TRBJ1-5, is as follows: EPEVTQTPSHQVTQMGQEVILRCVPISNHLYFYWYRQILGQKVEFLVSFYNNEISEKSEIFDDQFSVERPDGSNFTLKIRSTKLEDSAMYFCASKKGGEQQPQHFGDGTRLSIL.

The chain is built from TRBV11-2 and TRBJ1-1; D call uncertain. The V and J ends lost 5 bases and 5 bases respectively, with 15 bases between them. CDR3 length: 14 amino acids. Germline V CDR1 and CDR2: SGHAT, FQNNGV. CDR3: CASSPPPGGTEAFF. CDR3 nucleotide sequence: TGTGCCAGCAGCCCCCCACCCGGAGGGACTGAAGCTTTCTTT.

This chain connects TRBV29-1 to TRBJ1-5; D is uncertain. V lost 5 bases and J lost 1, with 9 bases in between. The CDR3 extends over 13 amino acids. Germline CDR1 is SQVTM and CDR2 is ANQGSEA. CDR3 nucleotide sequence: TGCAGCGTTCGAGGGATGAGCAATCAGCCCCAGCATTTT. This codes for CSVRGMSNQPQHF.

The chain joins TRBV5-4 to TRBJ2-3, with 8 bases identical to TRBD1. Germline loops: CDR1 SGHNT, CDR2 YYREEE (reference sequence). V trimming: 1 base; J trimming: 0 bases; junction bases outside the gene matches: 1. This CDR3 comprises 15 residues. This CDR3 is CASSLQGASTDTQYF. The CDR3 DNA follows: TGTGCCAGCAGCTTGCAGGGGGCGAGCACAGATACGCAGTATTTT.

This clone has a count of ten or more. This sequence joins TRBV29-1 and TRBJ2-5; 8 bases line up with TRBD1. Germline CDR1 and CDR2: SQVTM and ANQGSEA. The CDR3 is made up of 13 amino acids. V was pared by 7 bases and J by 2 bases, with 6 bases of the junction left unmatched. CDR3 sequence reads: CSAGGQAQETQYF. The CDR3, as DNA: TGCAGCGCCGGGGGACAGGCTCAAGAGACCCAGTACTTC.

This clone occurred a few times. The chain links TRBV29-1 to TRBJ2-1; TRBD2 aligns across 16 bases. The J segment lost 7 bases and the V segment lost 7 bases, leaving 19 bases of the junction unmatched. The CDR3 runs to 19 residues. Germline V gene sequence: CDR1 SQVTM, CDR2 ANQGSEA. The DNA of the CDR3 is TGCAGCGCCCGAGGAACCAGAGGGACTAGCGGGAGGGCCTCTAATGAGCAGTTCTTC. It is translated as CSARGTRGTSGRASNEQFF.

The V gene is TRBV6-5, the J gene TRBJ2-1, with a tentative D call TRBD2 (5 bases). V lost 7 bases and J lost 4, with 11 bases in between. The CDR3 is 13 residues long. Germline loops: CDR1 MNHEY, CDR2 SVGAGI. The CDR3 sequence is CASKGSKYNEQFF. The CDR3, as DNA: TGTGCCAGCAAAGGGAGCAAATACAATGAGCAGTTCTTC.

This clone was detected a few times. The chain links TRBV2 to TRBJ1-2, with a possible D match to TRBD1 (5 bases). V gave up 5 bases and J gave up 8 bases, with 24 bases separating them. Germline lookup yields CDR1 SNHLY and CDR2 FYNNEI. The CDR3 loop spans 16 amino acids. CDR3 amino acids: CASSKTVWGTSGGYTF. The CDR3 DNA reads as TGTGCCAGCAGTAAAACTGTATGGGGGACTAGTGGCGGCTACACCTTC.

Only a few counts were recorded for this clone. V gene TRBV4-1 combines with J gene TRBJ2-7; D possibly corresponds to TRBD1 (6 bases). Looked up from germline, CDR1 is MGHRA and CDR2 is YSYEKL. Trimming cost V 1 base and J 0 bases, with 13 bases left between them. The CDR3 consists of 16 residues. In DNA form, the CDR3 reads TGCGCCAGCAGCCAAGCGGTAGAGACAGGCTCCTACGAGCAGTACTTC. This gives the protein CASSQAVETGSYEQYF.